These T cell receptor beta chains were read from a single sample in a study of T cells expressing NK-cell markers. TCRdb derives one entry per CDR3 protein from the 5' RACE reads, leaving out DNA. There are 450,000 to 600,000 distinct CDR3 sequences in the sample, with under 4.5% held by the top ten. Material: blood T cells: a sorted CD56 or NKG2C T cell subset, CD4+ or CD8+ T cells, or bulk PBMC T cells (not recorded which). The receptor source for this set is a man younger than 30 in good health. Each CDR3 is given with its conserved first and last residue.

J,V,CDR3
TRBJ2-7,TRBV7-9,CASSSYGGSDSYEQYF
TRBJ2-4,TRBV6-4,CASSPGDKNIQYF
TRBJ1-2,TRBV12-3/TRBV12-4,CASTPMSRSNYGYTF
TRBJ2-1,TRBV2,CASNRRESNEQFF
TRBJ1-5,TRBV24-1,CATSDSAATSNQPQHF
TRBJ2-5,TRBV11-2,CASSLGFGTDEHF
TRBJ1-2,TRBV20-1,CSGTTLGGVEYGYTF
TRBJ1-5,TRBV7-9,CASSLEGRGQPQHF
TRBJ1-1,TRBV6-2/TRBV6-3,CASSFLSRAFF
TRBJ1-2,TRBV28,CATETGVWDGYTF
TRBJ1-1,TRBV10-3,CAVATGTGTEAFF
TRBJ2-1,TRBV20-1,CSARVHSQAAYNEQFF
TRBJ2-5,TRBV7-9,CASSPRLAALQETQYF
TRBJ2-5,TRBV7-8,CASSVRRDRVGETQYF
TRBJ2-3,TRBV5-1,CASSLARTSSTDTQYF
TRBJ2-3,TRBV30,CAWSSQGASTDTQYF
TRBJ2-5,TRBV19,CASSIMGLEETQYF
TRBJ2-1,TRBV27,CASSLEEGTNEQFF
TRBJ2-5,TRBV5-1,CASSSGTKSETQYF
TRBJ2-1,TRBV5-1,CASSLATARPRQFF
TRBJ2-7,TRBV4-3,CASSQEHPGTYEQYF
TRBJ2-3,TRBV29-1,CSVVGRDSTDTQYF
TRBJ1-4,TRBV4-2,CASSPGQALGLTNEKLFF
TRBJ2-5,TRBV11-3,CASSPGQLLEGTQYF
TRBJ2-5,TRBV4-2,CASSQEAAGTQYF
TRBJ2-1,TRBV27,CASSARVSSYNEQFF
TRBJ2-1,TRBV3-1,CASSLRGVNEQFF
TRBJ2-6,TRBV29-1,CSESGSSGANVLTF
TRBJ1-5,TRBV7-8,CASRGTGGWSNQPQHF
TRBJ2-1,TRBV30,CAWSSGRPYNEQFF
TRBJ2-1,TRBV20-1,CSARGTSVNEQFF
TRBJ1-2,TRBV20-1,CSAPQGAETYGYTF
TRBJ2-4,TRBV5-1,CASSPSSGIAKNIQYF
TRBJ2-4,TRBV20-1,CSAIGLSWGGNIQYF
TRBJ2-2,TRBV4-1,CASSQTGTGELFF
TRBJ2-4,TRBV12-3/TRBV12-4,CASSGGGLGGGKNIQYF
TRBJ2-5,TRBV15,CATSRDGAEQETQYF
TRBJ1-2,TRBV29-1,CSVAGRAAVGYTF
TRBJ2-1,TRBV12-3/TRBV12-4,CASSISLAGGPLNEQFF
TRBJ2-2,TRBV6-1,CASRRGRYTGELFF
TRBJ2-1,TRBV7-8,CASSLPGLAGVGEQFF
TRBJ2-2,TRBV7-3,CASSLSLLAGELFF
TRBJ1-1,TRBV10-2,CASRDPGQATEAFF
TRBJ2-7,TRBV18,CASSHDPVQGRTYEQYF
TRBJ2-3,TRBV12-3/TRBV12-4,CASSYDGTGDVYF
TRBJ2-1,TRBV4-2,CASSQDPGLAGLDLNNEQFF
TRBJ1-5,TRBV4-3,CASSPGTGRGINQPQHF
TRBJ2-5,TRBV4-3,CASSLGLAGVLQETQYF
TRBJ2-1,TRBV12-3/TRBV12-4,CASSPLSGSNEQFF
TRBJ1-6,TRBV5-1,CASSLDGNKNSPLHF
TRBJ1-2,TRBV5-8,CASSLPGKNGYTF